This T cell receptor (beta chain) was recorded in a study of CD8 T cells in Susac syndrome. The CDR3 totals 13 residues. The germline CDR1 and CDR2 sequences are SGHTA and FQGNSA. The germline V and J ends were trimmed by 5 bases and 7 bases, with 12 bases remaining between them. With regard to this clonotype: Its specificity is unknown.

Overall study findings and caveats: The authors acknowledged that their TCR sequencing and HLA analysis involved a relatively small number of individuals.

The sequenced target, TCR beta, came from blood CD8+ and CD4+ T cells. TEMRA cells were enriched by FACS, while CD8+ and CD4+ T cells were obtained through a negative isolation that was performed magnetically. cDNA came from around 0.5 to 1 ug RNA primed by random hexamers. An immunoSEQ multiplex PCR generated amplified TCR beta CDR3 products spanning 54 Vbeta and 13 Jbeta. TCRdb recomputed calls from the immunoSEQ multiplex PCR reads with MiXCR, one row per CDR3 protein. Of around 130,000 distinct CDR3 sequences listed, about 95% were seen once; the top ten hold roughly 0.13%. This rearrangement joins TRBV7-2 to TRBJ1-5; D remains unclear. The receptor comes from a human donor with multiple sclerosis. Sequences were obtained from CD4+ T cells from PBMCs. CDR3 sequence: CASSPDEGQPQHF. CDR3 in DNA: TGTGCCAGCAGCCCGGACGAAGGGCAGCCCCAGCATTTT.